Here is one T cell receptor beta chain with its context. Its antigen is not identified. Germline V CDR1 and CDR2: SGHRS, YFSETQ. Trimming pared 5 bases from V and 0 bases from J, leaving 5 bases between. CDR3 length equals 12 residues. PCR used 60 Vbeta primers and 13 Jbeta primers. The table came from immunoSEQ multiplex PCR; TCRdb's copy has only in-frame clones and leaves some out. The table lists 75,000 or so clones, approximately 74% of them singletons. These data originate in a study of cytomegalovirus exposure and HLA in healthy donors. Broader study findings: Rarity marked most TCR sequences, yet some public TCRs occurred in many donors.

The chain joins TRBV5-1 to TRBJ1-1; no clear D. The specimen sequenced was PBMCs. The TCR originated in a woman aged 25 to 39 in good health and CMV-seropositive. Here the CDR3 reads CASREMNTEAFF. In DNA form, the CDR3 reads TGCGCCAGCAGGGAGATGAACACTGAAGCTTTCTTT.